This T cell receptor beta chain was captured in a study of early T cells in non-severe SARS-CoV-2 infection. The overall study: Investigators sequenced bulk RNA drawn from unsorted whole blood, and chains remained unpaired. Study-wide results and limits: Database matching using VDJdb favored anti-spike CD8 responses, with private and CD4 specificities left missing.

In germline, CDR1 is MNHNS, CDR2 SASEGT. CDR3 length: 14 amino acids. Between the trimmed V and J ends, which lost 5 bases and 1 base, there was a span of 11 bases. This clonotype was observed a handful of times. Its antigen is not known. In the library, individual cDNA molecules carried attached unique molecular identifiers. One entry per CDR3 protein, called by TCRdb with MiXCR from the 5' RACE reads. The data contain some 26,000 distinct CDR3 sequences, nearly 5% of them seen just once; the ten biggest clones take up approximately 6.6%. Sequenced: whole blood. The rearrangement joins TRBV6-1 to TRBJ1-2; the D is unclear. The receptor comes from an adult who was a healthcare worker with PCR-confirmed SARS-CoV-2 infection or an uninfected control (not recorded which). The CDR3 sequence: CASSITVNNYGYTF. For the CDR3, the DNA is TGTGCCAGCAGTATCACAGTTAATAACTATGGCTACACCTTC.